This entry features one T cell receptor beta chain sequence. The sample originates from a study of radiation and T cells in renal cell carcinoma. Time point described: blood 4 weeks post-SBRT, at nephrectomy. As to treatment: 15 Gy SBRT to primary tumor, nephrectomy 4 weeks later. The length of the CDR3 is 15 residues. CDR1 and CDR2 from the germline V gene are MNHEY and SMNVEV (reference sequence). V lost 4 bases to trimming and J lost 10 bases; unmatched junction nucleotides: 8. The repertoire was sequenced with immunoSEQ multiplex PCR; TCRdb's copy has only in-frame clones and lacks some. The table shows around 100,000 clones, with 70% to 85% occurring only once.

The source was blood, collected from a patient whose treatment included radiotherapy and nephrectomy. The chain carries TRBV27 and TRBJ1-4, with 11 bases identical to TRBD1. The receptor comes from a man in his sixties with renal cell carcinoma. Written as DNA, the CDR3 is TGTGCCAGCAGTTCGACCGGGACAGGGGGTGGAAAACTGTTTTTT. Its protein is CASSSTGTGGGKLFF.